These 25 T cell receptor beta chains were all obtained from the same sample, sequenced in a study of T cells after posttransplantation cyclophosphamide. Sequenced by immunoSEQ multiplex PCR; TCRdb stores in-frame clones only, minus some. The repertoire shows 23,000 or so clones, none seen only once; the top ten take around 1.7%. A marrow graft followed busulfan-fludarabine conditioning, with cyclophosphamide on days +3 and +4. The specimen comprised PBMCs, sampled after allogeneic stem cell transplant with posttransplant cyclophosphamide. These receptor sequences come from a male patient under 35 who received an allogeneic stem cell transplant from a related donor, was CMV-positive, and had no GVHD. The T cells may partly be graft donor cells.

In this sample, this clone turned up many times. The chain uses TRBV9 and TRBJ2-3, with TRBD2 identical over 11 bases. After removal of 0 bases from V and 5 bases from J, the junction contained 5 bases not matched to a gene. CDR1 SGDLS and CDR2 YYNGEE come from the germline V gene. This CDR3 is built from 16 residues. CDR3 sequence: CASSVGPGLAGDTQYF. In DNA form, the CDR3 reads TGTGCCAGCAGCGTAGGGCCAGGACTAGCGGGAGATACGCAGTATTTT.

This clone was seen many times. The chain uses TRBV4-1 and TRBJ2-7, with TRBD2 matching 14 bases. Germline CDR1 and CDR2: MGHRA and YSYEKL. V lost 1 base to trimming and J lost 12 bases; unmatched junction nucleotides: 5. The CDR3 extends over 14 amino acids. CDR3 in DNA: TGCGCCAGCAGCCAAGTCGGACTAGCGGGGGGCCCGTACTTC. This sequence encodes CASSQVGLAGGPYF.

This clone has a count of ten or more. This rearrangement joins TRBV7-9 to TRBJ2-7; TRBD1 agrees at 7 bases. With 4 bases clipped from V and 1 base from J, the junction kept 7 bases outside the gene matches. This CDR3 comprises 15 residues. CDR1 and CDR2 from the germline V gene are SEHNR and FQNEAQ (reference sequence). The CDR3 loop is CASSSDGTVSYEQYF. The CDR3 DNA follows: TGTGCCAGCAGCTCAGACGGGACAGTATCCTACGAGCAGTACTTC.

This clone has a count of ten or more. The identical CDR3 is also encoded by other nucleotide sequences in the sample. This chain connects TRBV11-2 to TRBJ1-3; D is unclear. Germline V CDR1 and CDR2: SGHAT, FQNNGV. The CDR3 sequence is 18 residues long. V lost 2 bases, J lost 0 bases, and 17 bases lay in between. For the CDR3, the DNA is TGTGCCAGCAGCTTAACATTTCTGGGCCGGATCTCTGGAAACACCATATATTTT. Protein product: CASSLTFLGRISGNTIYF.

This clone came up many times. V gene TRBV6-1 combines with J gene TRBJ1-2; possibly TRBD1 for D (6 bases). Between the trimmed V and J ends, which lost 1 base and 4 bases, there was a span of 16 bases. CDR3 length equals 16 residues. The V gene's germline CDR1 is MNHNS and CDR2 SASEGT. The DNA for the CDR3 is TGTGCCAGCAGTGAAGGGGGAGCAGGGGCTATCTATGGCTACACCTTC. Translating gives CASSEGGAGAIYGYTF.

A few counts support this clone. This sequence joins TRBV9 and TRBJ2-1; the match to TRBD2 covers 10 bases. The CDR3 runs 18 residues. In germline, CDR1 is SGDLS, CDR2 YYNGEE. V lost 1 base and J lost 4; bases outside the gene matches: 11. CDR3 sequence: CASSVLASGGPLYNEQFF. The CDR3 bases are TGTGCCAGCAGCGTACTTGCTAGCGGGGGACCCCTATACAATGAGCAGTTCTTC.

This clone was seen repeatedly, ten times or more. V gene TRBV30 combines with J gene TRBJ1-5, with a possible D match to TRBD1 (6 bases). The ends were cut back, 2 bases at V and 6 bases at J, with 11 bases in the middle. The germline V gene encodes CDR1 GTSNPN and CDR2 SVGIG (reference sequence). The CDR3 totals 13 residues. This CDR3 is CAWSSQGVQPQHF. For the CDR3, the DNA is TGTGCCTGGAGTTCACAGGGAGTTCAGCCCCAGCATTTT.

About this clone itself: The CDR3 ends on some other residue instead of the conserved phenylalanine or tryptophan, so this is likely a read error. The chain uses TRBV9 and TRBJ1-6; tentative D call: TRBD1 (6 bases). This CDR3 spans 16 amino acids. Germline V CDR1 and CDR2: SGDLS, YYNGEE. With 2 bases removed from V and 4 bases from J, the gap between germline ends came to 13 bases. CDR3 protein: CASSVGPDSYNSPLHL. The CDR3 DNA reads TGTGCCAGCAGCGTGGGTCCGGACAGTTATAATTCACCCCTCCACCTT.

This clone was seen repeatedly, ten times or more. V gene TRBV6-1 combines with J gene TRBJ1-5, with D hard to call. V dropped 0 bases and J dropped 5 bases, with 11 bases sitting between them. This CDR3 has 15 amino acids. The germline gives CDR1 MNHNS, CDR2 SASEGT. This chain's CDR3 is CASSEARRNYQPQHF. The DNA of the CDR3 is TGTGCCAGCAGTGAAGCTCGGCGGAATTATCAGCCCCAGCATTTT.

This clone was picked up many times. This sequence joins TRBV4-3 and TRBJ2-3, with 11 bases aligning to TRBD2. CDR1 is LGHNA, CDR2 YSLEER, per germline. There are 16 residues in the CDR3. Trimming removed 0 bases from V and 5 bases from J; junction bases left unmatched: 4. CDR3 residues: CASSQDWLAGGDTQYF. The CDR3 bases are TGCGCCAGCAGCCAAGATTGGCTAGCGGGAGGAGATACGCAGTATTTT.

The rearrangement joins TRBV6-5 to TRBJ1-6; D is unresolved. The V and J ends lost 6 bases and 7 bases respectively, with 7 bases between them. Germline assignment: CDR1 MNHEY and CDR2 SVGAGI. There are 12 residues in the CDR3. CDR3 region: CASRTRNSPLHF. In nucleotides, the CDR3 is TGTGCCAGCAGAACTAGGAATTCACCCCTCCACTTT.

In this sample, this clone turned up many times. The chain joins TRBV9 to TRBJ2-3; D possibly corresponds to TRBD1 (5 bases). Germline assignment: CDR1 SGDLS and CDR2 YYNGEE. This CDR3 contains 13 residues. V lost 2 bases and J lost 3, with 7 bases in between. The CDR3 region has the DNA TGTGCCAGCAGCGTCCAGGGAACAGATACGCAGTATTTT. Amino acids: CASSVQGTDTQYF.

The sample holds many counts of this clone. V gene TRBV29-1 combines with J gene TRBJ1-6, with TRBD1 identical over 11 bases. CDR3 length: 14 amino acids. Losses at the gene ends were 4 bases for V and 9 bases for J; bases not matched to a gene: 5. Germline V gene lookup returns CDR1 SQVTM and CDR2 ANQGSEA. DNA of the CDR3: TGCAGCGTTGCGGACAGGGGGCAAGGTTCACCCCTCCACTTT. Residues: CSVADRGQGSPLHF. Drawing the rest from reference TRBV29-1 and TRBJ1-6, the complete variable domain is SAVISQKPSRDICQRGTSLTIQCQVDSQVTMMFWYRQQPGQSLTLIATANQGSEATYESGFVIDKFPISRPNLTFSTLTVSNMSPEDSSIYLCSVADRGQGSPLHFGNGTRLTVT.

This clone has a count of ten or more. The rearrangement links TRBV13 to TRBJ1-1; no clear D. The CDR3 sequence is 14 residues long. The V gene lost 5 bases and the J gene lost 4 bases, with 14 bases spanning the gap. Germline CDR1 reads PRHDT; CDR2 reads FYEKMQ (reference sequence). DNA for the CDR3: TGTGCCAGCAGCCCCACGGGAAGGGCCACTGAAGCTTTCTTT. This codes for CASSPTGRATEAFF.

In its sample, this clone was seen many times. The chain has TRBV30 and TRBJ2-5; weak D call: TRBD2 (6 bases). Trimming left V 3 bases short and J 4 bases short, with 12 bases between. This CDR3 has 13 amino acids. Germline CDR1 and CDR2: GTSNPN and SVGIG (reference sequence). The CDR3 bases are TGTGCCTGGAGGGTGCGGGGAGGAGAGACCCAGTACTTC. Protein sequence: CAWRVRGGETQYF.

This clone was recorded at least ten times. V gene TRBV7-8 combines with J gene TRBJ2-7, with D possibly being TRBD1 (5 bases). The CDR3 length is 14 residues. Germline-derived CDR1 and CDR2 are SGHVS and FQNEAQ. The V gene lost 5 bases and the J gene lost 6 bases, with 17 bases spanning the gap. The CDR3 spells CASSRSRVLGEQYF. The CDR3 nucleotides are TGTGCCAGCAGCCGGAGCAGGGTCTTGGGCGAGCAGTACTTC.

This clone was seen many times. V gene TRBV29-1 combines with J gene TRBJ1-2, with 8 bases identical to TRBD1. Germline-derived CDR1 and CDR2 are SQVTM and ANQGSEA. The CDR3 has 11 amino acids. After removal of 6 bases from V and 6 bases from J, the junction contained 3 bases not matched to a gene. CDR3 coding DNA: TGCAGCGTCAGGGGGCAGAATGGCTACACCTTC. Protein sequence: CSVRGQNGYTF.

This clone occurred many times. The chain is built from TRBV4-1 and TRBJ1-5, with D unresolved. Trimming stripped 0 bases from V and 4 bases from J, with 7 bases between. Germline V gives CDR1 MGHRA, CDR2 YSYEKL. The CDR3 extends over 14 amino acids. CDR3 nucleotides: TGCGCCAGCAGCCAAGATCCCGGGAATCAGCCCCAGCATTTT. This codes for CASSQDPGNQPQHF.

In regard to this clone: Germline is not matched at one junction end, which may reflect a read error. The chain combines TRBV7-9 with TRBJ1-2; D remains ambiguous. The CDR3 contains 11 residues. The V gene's germline CDR1 is SEHNR and CDR2 FQNEAQ (reference sequence). The CDR3, as DNA: TGTGCCAGCAGCCCTAACCATGGCTACACCTTC. Residues: CASSPNHGYTF.

This clone came up many times. This chain links TRBV28 with TRBJ2-5; 9 bases agree with TRBD2. With 3 bases clipped from V and 0 bases from J, the junction kept 5 bases outside the gene matches. Germline CDR1 reads MDHEN; CDR2 reads SYDVKM. The CDR3 covers 16 residues. CDR3: CASSLRLAGYQETQYF. The CDR3 DNA sequence: TGTGCCAGCAGTTTGCGCCTAGCGGGGTACCAAGAGACCCAGTACTTC.

This clone was counted only a few times. Its ends do not fully match the called genes, so a read error is possible. The chain recombines TRBV2 with TRBJ2-1; TRBD2 matches 12 bases. Germline V gives CDR1 SNHLY, CDR2 FYNNEI. The CDR3 totals 13 residues. CDR3 region: CANGLAGYSEQFF. The CDR3 DNA reads as TGTGCCAACGGACTAGCGGGGTACAGTGAGCAGTTCTTC.

Many counts were recorded for this clone. V and J are TRBV12-5 and TRBJ2-3, with 7 positions matching TRBD2. The germline CDR1 and CDR2 sequences are LGHNT and FRNRAP. V was clipped by 2 bases and J by 2 bases; unmatched bases: 7. This CDR3 has 16 residues. The CDR3 DNA follows: TGTGCTAGTGGTTTGACAGCGGGACGCCCCACAGATACGCAGTATTTT. Its translation is CASGLTAGRPTDTQYF.

This clone has a count of ten or more. The chain employs TRBV7-2 and TRBJ1-1; D is unclear. Looked up from germline, CDR1 is SGHTA and CDR2 is FQGNSA. The ends were cut back, 1 base at V and 6 bases at J, with 15 bases in the middle. CDR3 size: 15 residues. The chain's CDR3 is CASSLGGTENAEAFF. Here the CDR3 DNA reads TGTGCCAGCAGCTTAGGTGGAACAGAAAACGCTGAAGCTTTCTTT.

This clone was recorded at least ten times. CDR3 DNA: TGTGCCAGCAGTTCCTTAGCGGAGCAGTTCTTC. Translation: CASSSLAEQFF. The rearrangement links TRBV28 to TRBJ2-1, with D tentatively TRBD2 (5 bases). This CDR3 is built from 11 residues. Trimming cost V 4 bases and J 10 bases, with 8 bases left between them. Germline CDR1 reads MDHEN; CDR2 reads SYDVKM. Filled out from reference TRBV28 and TRBJ2-1, the complete variable domain reads DVKVTQSSRYLVKRTGEKVFLECVQDMDHENMFWYRQDPGLGLRLIYFSYDVKMKEKGDIPEGYSVSREKKERFSLILESASTNQTSMYLCASSSLAEQFFGPGTRLTVL.

This clone was recorded many times. The V gene is TRBV27, the J gene TRBJ1-2; weak D call: TRBD1 (6 bases). This CDR3 has 14 residues. CDR1 and CDR2 from the germline V gene are MNHEY and SMNVEV (reference sequence). The V end lost 1 base, the J end lost 8 bases, and 14 bases lay between the germline ends. CDR3: CASSLFVGARGYTF. The CDR3 DNA reads TGTGCCAGCAGTTTATTCGTGGGGGCGAGGGGCTACACCTTC.